A single T cell receptor beta chain is shown here with its context. Its antigen is undetermined. These data come from a study of a mutant IDH1 vaccine in newly diagnosed glioma. On the study more broadly: The initiation of vaccination occurred 4-6 weeks after radiotherapy alone, or with temozolomide cycles.

Sequencing used immunoSEQ multiplex PCR; TCRdb keeps in-frame clones, though not all of them. The sample has tens of thousands of clones, roughly 74% seen once; the top ten hold over 3.5%. The sample's time point: week 35, safety follow-up. Each dose of the vaccine consisted of 300 ug of mutant IDH1 20-mer peptide, with topical imiquimod. The input for sequencing was PBMCs, taken from a glioma patient whose treatment included an IDH1 peptide vaccine. The source is a man aged 45-65 years with glioma.

The CDR3 sequence: CASSRKITSTGELFF. For the CDR3, the DNA is TGTGCCAGCAGCCGGAAAATAACCTCCACCGGGGAGCTGTTTTTT. V is TRBV13 and J is TRBJ2-2; no clear D gene. CDR3 length: 15 residues. V was cut by 5 bases and J by 4 bases, with 14 bases left in between. Germline CDR1 reads PRHDT; CDR2 reads FYEKMQ (reference sequence).